The clone carrying this T cell receptor beta chain was detected only a few times. Its antigen is as yet unknown. These data are taken from a study of T-cell memory formation after mild COVID-19. Study-level results: Among contracting clones, CD4+ were mainly CM/EM and CD8+ enriched in EMRA. Clones contracting over day 15 to 85 were CD4/CD8 balanced, with later expanders leaning CD4+.

It was 5'RACE with constant-segment primers that produced the TCR alpha and TCR beta cDNA libraries, which carried sample barcodes and UMIs. TCRdb redid the calling of the 5' RACE reads with MiXCR, one entry per CDR3 protein. The sample lists a few hundred thousand distinct CDR3 sequences; around 15% were seen once. Per the germline V gene, CDR1 is SGHKS and CDR2 is YYEKEE (reference sequence). V shed 4 bases and J shed 1 base, with 10 bases lying between them. The CDR3 runs to 14 residues. The J gene is TRBJ2-3, the V gene TRBV5-5; D unresolved. Sample: PBMCs or a T cell subset sorted from them (not recorded which). The source of this sequence is a man aged 18 to 30 who had mild COVID-19 (a few samples of this study predate the infection). Cell type and time point are not known. In DNA, the CDR3 is TGTGCCAGCAGCCCCGGCTGGGGCACAGATACGCAGTATTTT. Translated, it gives CASSPGWGTDTQYF.